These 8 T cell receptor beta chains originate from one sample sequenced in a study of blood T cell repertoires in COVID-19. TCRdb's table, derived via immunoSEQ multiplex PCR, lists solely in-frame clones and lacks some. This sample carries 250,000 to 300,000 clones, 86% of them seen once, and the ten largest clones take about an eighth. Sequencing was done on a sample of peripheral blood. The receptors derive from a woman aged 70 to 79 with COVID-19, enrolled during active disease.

The CDR3 protein is CASRGGFNEQFF. The CDR3, as DNA: TGTGCCAGCAGAGGGGGTTTTAATGAGCAGTTCTTC. V and J are TRBV5-4 and TRBJ2-1; TRBD1 is a possible D gene (6 bases). Trimming stripped 5 bases from V and 7 bases from J, with 10 bases between. The CDR3 has 12 residues. Germline V gene lookup returns CDR1 SGHNT and CDR2 YYREEE (reference sequence).

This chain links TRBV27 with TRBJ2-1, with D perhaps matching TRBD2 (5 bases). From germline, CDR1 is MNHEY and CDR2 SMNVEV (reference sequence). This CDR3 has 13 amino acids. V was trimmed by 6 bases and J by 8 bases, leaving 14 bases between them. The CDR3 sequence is CASSSSWGDEQFF. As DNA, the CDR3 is TGTGCCAGCAGCTCGTCCTGGGGAGATGAGCAGTTCTTC.

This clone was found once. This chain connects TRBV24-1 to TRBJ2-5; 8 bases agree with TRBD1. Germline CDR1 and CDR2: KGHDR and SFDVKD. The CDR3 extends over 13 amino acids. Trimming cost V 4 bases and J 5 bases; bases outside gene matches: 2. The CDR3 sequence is CATSDTGGETQYF. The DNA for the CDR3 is TGTGCCACCAGTGACACAGGGGGGGAGACCCAGTACTTC.

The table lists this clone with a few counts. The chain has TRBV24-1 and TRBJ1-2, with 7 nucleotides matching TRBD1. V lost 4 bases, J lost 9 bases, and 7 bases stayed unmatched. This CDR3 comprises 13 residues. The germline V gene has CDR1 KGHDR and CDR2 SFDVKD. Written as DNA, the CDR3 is TGTGCCACCAGTGAGGGACAGCAAGGTAGCTACACCTTC. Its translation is CATSEGQQGSYTF.

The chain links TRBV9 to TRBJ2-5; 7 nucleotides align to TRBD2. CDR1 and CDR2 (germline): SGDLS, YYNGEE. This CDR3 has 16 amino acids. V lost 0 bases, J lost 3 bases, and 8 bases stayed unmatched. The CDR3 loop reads CASSVAALTSEETQYF. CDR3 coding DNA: TGTGCCAGCAGCGTAGCTGCCCTCACTAGCGAAGAGACCCAGTACTTC.

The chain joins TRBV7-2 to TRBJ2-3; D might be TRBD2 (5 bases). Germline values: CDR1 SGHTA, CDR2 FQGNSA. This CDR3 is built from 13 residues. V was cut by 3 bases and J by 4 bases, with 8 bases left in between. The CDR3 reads CASSLRVADTQYF. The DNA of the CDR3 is TGTGCCAGCAGCTTGAGGGTCGCAGATACGCAGTATTTT.

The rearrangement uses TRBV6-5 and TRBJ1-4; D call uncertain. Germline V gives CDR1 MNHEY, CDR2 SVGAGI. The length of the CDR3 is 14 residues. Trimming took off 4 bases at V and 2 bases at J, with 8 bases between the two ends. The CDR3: CASSLTATNEKLFF. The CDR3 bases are TGTGCCAGCAGTTTAACAGCTACTAATGAAAAACTGTTTTTT.

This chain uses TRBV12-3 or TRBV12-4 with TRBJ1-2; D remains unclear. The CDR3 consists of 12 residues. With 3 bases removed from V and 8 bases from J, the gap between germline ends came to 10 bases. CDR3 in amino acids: CASSFYRQGYTF. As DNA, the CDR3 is TGTGCCAGCAGTTTTTACAGACAAGGCTACACCTTC.